Given below is one T cell receptor (beta chain) in context. Its antigen is not identified. This entry is derived from a study of human T cells and chemical hapten exposure. Background on the study: The patients were mostly female; they had alopecia areata, totalis or universalis.

General study findings and limits: Versus controls, significantly more large CDR3 similarity clusters arose from expanded TCRs.

Time point: patch test 2, 6 weeks after DPC sensitization. The treatment is: therapeutic diphenylcyclopropenone sensitization with weekly scalp DPC. Patches went on only after blood had been drawn each time. Via MiXCR, TCRdb re-called the RACE reads, giving one row per CDR3 protein. Of about 89,000 distinct CDR3 sequences listed, 9.5% to 12% are singletons. V lost 6 bases and J 7 bases, leaving 9 bases between the germline ends. This CDR3 contains 11 residues. The germline V gene has CDR1 MDHEN and CDR2 SYDVKM. The source material was whole blood, sampled in connection with sensitization to the hapten diphenylcyclopropenone (DPC). This rearrangement joins TRBV28 to TRBJ1-1; possibly TRBD1 for D (6 bases). The TCR was taken from a man aged 40-49 years with alopecia areata. Some clones in this sample may be carry-over from other donors' samples. CDR3 region: CASSPDSEAFF. Here the CDR3 DNA reads TGTGCCAGCAGCCCGGACAGTGAAGCTTTCTTT.